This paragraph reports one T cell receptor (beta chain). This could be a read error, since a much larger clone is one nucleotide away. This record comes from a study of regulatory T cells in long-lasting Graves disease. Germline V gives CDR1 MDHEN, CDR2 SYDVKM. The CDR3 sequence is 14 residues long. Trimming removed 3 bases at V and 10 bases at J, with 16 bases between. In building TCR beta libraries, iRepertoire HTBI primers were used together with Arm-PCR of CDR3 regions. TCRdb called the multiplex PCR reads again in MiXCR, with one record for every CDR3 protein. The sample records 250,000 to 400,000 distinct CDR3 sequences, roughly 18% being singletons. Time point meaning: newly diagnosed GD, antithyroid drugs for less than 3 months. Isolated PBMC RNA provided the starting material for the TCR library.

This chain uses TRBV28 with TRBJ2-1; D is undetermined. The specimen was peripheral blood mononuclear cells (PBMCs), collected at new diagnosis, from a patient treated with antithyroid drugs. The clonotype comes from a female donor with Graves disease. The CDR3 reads CASSFGADPYEQFF. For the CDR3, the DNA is TGTGCCAGCAGTTTCGGAGCCGATCCCTACGAGCAGTTCTTC.